A single sample is the source of the 7 T cell receptor beta chains below, sequenced in a study of blood T cell repertoires in COVID-19. Using immunoSEQ multiplex PCR, the repertoire was profiled, and TCRdb retains in-frame clones only, with some absent. The table lists fewer than 250,000 clones, 65% to 90% of them singletons. Sequencing used PBMCs or T cells enriched from blood (not recorded which). The receptors were gathered from a woman aged 40-49 years with acute COVID-19.

Here the CDR3 DNA reads TGTGCCAGTCGGACTAGCGGGACGGGGTACGAGCAGTACTTC. Residues: CASRTSGTGYEQYF. The V and J genes are TRBV19 and TRBJ2-7, with 12 bases aligning to TRBD2. V lost 8 bases, J lost 4 bases, and 6 bases stayed unmatched. Germline lookup yields CDR1 LNHDA and CDR2 SQIVND (reference sequence). The CDR3 spans 14 residues.

This sequence joins TRBV28 and TRBJ2-3; 9 bases map to TRBD1. J gave up 4 bases and V 5 bases, and 13 bases lay outside the gene matches. The CDR3 is 17 amino acids. Germline lookup yields CDR1 MDHEN and CDR2 SYDVKM. The CDR3 bases are TGTGCCAGCAGTCCCCCATCCCCGGGACAGGGTCCAGATACGCAGTATTTT. It specifies CASSPPSPGQGPDTQYF.

A word on this clone: The conserved phenylalanine or tryptophan normally closing the CDR3 is absent here, so this likely arose from a read error. No DNA is shown, since the ends of the CDR3 on it are uncertain; the CDR3 is the one TCRdb lists. The V gene is TRBV2, the J gene TRBJ1-1; no check of the table's D call, TRBD1, against the DNA was made. 13 amino acids form the CDR3, both terminal residues included. The germline V gene has CDR1 SNHLY and CDR2 FYNNEI. The CDR3 here is CASSEDRGGLGQL.

This clone was found once. The chain is built from TRBV28 and TRBJ2-1; TRBD2 agrees at 7 bases. Per germline, CDR1 MDHEN and CDR2 SYDVKM. CDR3 size: 15 residues. With V trimmed by 3 bases and J by 4 bases, 6 bases remained unmatched. The CDR3 DNA reads TGTGCCAGCAGTTTGCCCCAGGGACTATACAATGAGCAGTTCTTC. The encoded protein is CASSLPQGLYNEQFF.

With regard to this clone: The same CDR3 arises from other DNA sequences in this sample as well. The rearrangement joins TRBV27 to TRBJ1-5, with D possibly matching TRBD1 (5 bases). Trimming pared 2 bases from V and 0 bases from J, leaving 5 bases between. The CDR3 length is 14 residues. Germline V gene data show CDR1 as MNHEY and CDR2 as SMNVEV (reference sequence). Here the CDR3 reads CASSLRGSNQPQHF. The CDR3 DNA reads TGTGCCAGCAGTTTAAGGGGTAGCAATCAGCCCCAGCATTTT.

This clone was recorded once. The rearrangement joins TRBV7-2 to TRBJ2-3, with TRBD2 identical over 8 bases. V shed 6 bases and J 3 bases; nucleotides not matched to a gene: 11. Per the germline V gene, CDR1 is SGHTA and CDR2 is FQGNSA. The CDR3 sequence is 16 residues long. The CDR3 loop is CASRTGTRSRTDTQYF. The CDR3 region has the DNA TGTGCCAGCAGAACCGGGACTAGGTCTAGGACAGATACGCAGTATTTT.

The chain is built from TRBV15 and TRBJ1-5, with 11 bases aligning to TRBD1. J gave up 5 bases and V 0 bases, and 0 bases lay outside the gene matches. This CDR3 region has 15 residues. From germline, CDR1 is LNHNV and CDR2 YYDKDF (reference sequence). The CDR3 nucleotides read TGTGCCACCAGCAGAGAGGACAGGGGGCATCAGCCCCAGCATTTT. Protein: CATSREDRGHQPQHF.